These 25 T cell receptor beta chains originate from one sample sequenced in a study of cytomegalovirus exposure and HLA in healthy donors. The primer mix had 60 Vbeta and 13 Jbeta primers. Sequencing was performed with immunoSEQ multiplex PCR; in TCRdb, only in-frame clones are kept and a portion is missing. The table records roughly 200,000 clones, 70% to 85% of them present only once. Sample: PBMCs. The receptors stem from a woman under 40 in good health and CMV-seropositive.

The rearrangement uses TRBV6-1 and TRBJ2-7; 8 bases align to TRBD1. The V segment lost 6 bases and the J segment 6 bases; nucleotides outside the gene matches: 13. This CDR3 spans 15 amino acids. Germline V gene data show CDR1 as MNHNS and CDR2 as SASEGT. Written as DNA, the CDR3 is TGTGCCAGCAGAACCTCGGGACAGGTTAATCGCGAGCAGTACTTC. Encoded protein: CASRTSGQVNREQYF.

The chain has TRBV6-1 and TRBJ2-7, with 7 bases aligning to TRBD1. CDR3 length equals 13 residues. V lost 6 bases and J lost 3; bases outside the gene matches: 5. CDR1 and CDR2 from the germline V gene are MNHNS and SASEGT. The CDR3 region is CASRPGTVYEQYF. The CDR3 DNA is TGTGCCAGCAGACCCGGGACAGTCTACGAGCAGTACTTC.

The chain recombines TRBV11-3 with TRBJ2-1; maybe TRBD2 (7 bases). The CDR3 is 13 residues long. Per germline, CDR1 SGHNT and CDR2 YENEEA. Trimming left V 2 bases short and J 16 bases short, with 18 bases between. The CDR3 DNA sequence: TGTGCCAGCAGCTTAACCCCGGGGGGCCAGGAATTCTTC. Protein sequence: CASSLTPGGQEFF. Looking up the rest from reference TRBV11-3 and TRBJ2-1 gives the full variable domain: EAGVVQSPRYKIIEKKQPVAFWCNPISGHNTLYWYLQNLGQGPELLIRYENEEAVDDSQLPKDRFSAERLKGVDSTLKIQPAELGDSAVYLCASSLTPGGQEFFGPGTRLTVL.

V usage is TRBV7-9 and J usage is TRBJ2-7; TRBD1 matches at 8 bases. This CDR3 has 14 amino acids. Germline values: CDR1 SEHNR, CDR2 FQNEAQ (reference sequence). V lost 5 bases to trimming and J lost 2 bases; unmatched junction nucleotides: 5. The CDR3 loop reads CASSIQGQAYEQYF. In DNA, the CDR3 is TGTGCCAGCAGCATACAGGGACAGGCCTACGAGCAGTACTTC.

This sequence joins TRBV2 and TRBJ1-1; a possible D gene is TRBD1 (6 bases). This CDR3 has 15 amino acids. Germline V gene sequence: CDR1 SNHLY, CDR2 FYNNEI. V was cut by 1 base and J by 1 base, with 10 bases left in between. The CDR3 region is CASSEDRVGNTEAFF. In DNA form, the CDR3 reads TGTGCCAGCAGTGAAGACAGGGTTGGGAACACTGAAGCTTTCTTT.

The table lists this clone with a count of one. CDR3 in DNA: TGCGCCAGCAGCCCCCACAGGGCTCAGCCCCAGCATTTT. As protein: CASSPHRAQPQHF. The chain is built from TRBV4-3 and TRBJ1-5; perhaps TRBD1 as D (6 bases). The CDR3 spans 13 residues. Per the germline V gene, CDR1 is LGHNA and CDR2 is YSLEER. The V and J ends lost 4 bases and 6 bases respectively, with 10 bases between them.

CDR3 DNA: TGTGCCAGCAGCTTAGGTTCTAGCCCCTACAATGAGCAGTTCTTC. This encodes CASSLGSSPYNEQFF. The rearrangement uses TRBV11-2 and TRBJ2-1, with a tentative D call TRBD2 (5 bases). CDR3 length: 15 residues. Trimming removed 1 base from V and 2 bases from J, with 9 bases in between. Germline V gene lookup returns CDR1 SGHAT and CDR2 FQNNGV.

The chain uses TRBV30 and TRBJ1-1; TRBD1 matches 8 bases. V shed 4 bases and J 2 bases; nucleotides not matched to a gene: 0. Germline V gives CDR1 GTSNPN, CDR2 SVGIG (reference sequence). The CDR3 length is 12 residues. CDR3 sequence (DNA): TGTGCCTGGACAGGGGGCAACACTGAAGCTTTCTTT. Its translation is CAWTGGNTEAFF.

This sequence joins TRBV15 and TRBJ1-5; weak D call: TRBD1 (5 bases). CDR1 is LNHNV, CDR2 YYDKDF, per germline (reference sequence). The CDR3 has 14 residues. V shed 3 bases and J shed 5 bases, with 11 bases lying between them. CDR3 sequence: CATSSSRGYQPQHF. The CDR3, as DNA: TGTGCCACCAGCAGTTCTAGGGGTTATCAGCCCCAGCATTTT.

The gene calls are TRBV28 and TRBJ1-5, with a tentative D call TRBD1 (6 bases). Germline CDR1 MDHEN, CDR2 SYDVKM. This CDR3 is 14 amino acids long. The V end lost 6 bases, the J end lost 4 bases, and 13 bases lay between the germline ends. CDR3: CASSPTGQNQPQHF. Written as DNA, the CDR3 is TGTGCCAGCAGCCCAACCGGACAGAATCAGCCCCAGCATTTT.

The chain has TRBV7-9 and TRBJ1-1, with unresolved D. CDR1 and CDR2 (germline): SEHNR, FQNEAQ (reference sequence). The germline V and J ends were trimmed by 3 bases and 1 base, with 9 bases remaining between them. This CDR3 contains 14 residues. The CDR3 is CASSLHGGNTEAFF. CDR3 sequence (DNA): TGTGCCAGCAGCTTGCACGGCGGGAACACTGAAGCTTTCTTT.

This chain links TRBV7-8 with TRBJ2-1; D is undetermined. V lost 3 bases, J lost 1 base, and 10 bases lay in between. This CDR3 contains 15 residues. Germline-derived CDR1 and CDR2 are SGHVS and FQNEAQ. In nucleotides, the CDR3 is TGTGCCAGCAGCTTTATCGCGGATTCCTACAATGAGCAGTTCTTC. It codes for CASSFIADSYNEQFF.

The J gene is TRBJ2-5, the V gene TRBV13, with a possible D match to TRBD1 (5 bases). This CDR3 contains 15 residues. Looked up from germline, CDR1 is PRHDT and CDR2 is FYEKMQ (reference sequence). The germline V and J ends were trimmed by 4 bases and 3 bases, with 15 bases remaining between them. The DNA of the CDR3 is TGTGCCAGCAGCTGGATCCGACAGTCGAAAGAGACCCAGTACTTC. Translating it yields CASSWIRQSKETQYF.

J is TRBJ2-2 and V is TRBV6-5; 7 bases fit TRBD2. The CDR3 covers 14 residues. Germline loops: CDR1 MNHEY, CDR2 SVGAGI. Unmatched junction bases numbered 7, after V lost 5 bases and J lost 7 bases. The CDR3 here is CASSRGDRDGELFF. CDR3 sequence (DNA): TGTGCCAGCAGTCGGGGGGACCGCGACGGGGAGCTGTTTTTT.

The chain is built from TRBV18 and TRBJ1-2; maybe TRBD1 (5 bases). This CDR3 is 18 amino acids long. Trimming stripped 0 bases from V and 0 bases from J, with 17 bases between. Germline-derived CDR1 and CDR2 are KGHSH and LQKENI. For the CDR3, the DNA is TGTGCCAGCTCACCACCGGGGGGACGCCCCGCGGCTAACTATGGCTACACCTTC. It yields the protein CASSPPGGRPAANYGYTF.

This clone was observed a handful of times. V and J are TRBV6-1 and TRBJ1-2; 11 nucleotides line up with TRBD1. From germline, CDR1 is MNHNS and CDR2 SASEGT. V lost 5 bases and J lost 7; bases outside the gene matches: 6. This CDR3 is 14 amino acids long. CDR3 protein: CASSSRTGGGGYTF. For the CDR3, the DNA is TGTGCCAGCAGTTCGCGGACAGGGGGCGGTGGCTACACCTTC.

V usage is TRBV9 and J usage is TRBJ2-2, with 8 positions matching TRBD1. The CDR3 has 16 amino acids. Germline CDR1 is SGDLS and CDR2 is YYNGEE. Losses at the gene ends were 0 bases for V and 3 bases for J; bases not matched to a gene: 4. CDR3 loop: CASSVGTGRYTGELFF. The CDR3 DNA reads as TGTGCCAGCAGCGTAGGGACAGGGAGATACACCGGGGAGCTGTTTTTT.

The chain links TRBV2 to TRBJ1-5, with 7 bases aligning to TRBD1. This CDR3 comprises 16 residues. The germline gives CDR1 SNHLY, CDR2 FYNNEI. J gave up 2 bases and V 6 bases, and 10 bases lay outside the gene matches. The CDR3: CASRKWGQGGNQPQHF. The CDR3, as DNA: TGTGCCAGCAGGAAATGGGGGCAGGGGGGCAATCAGCCCCAGCATTTT.

A single count supports this clone. The rearrangement links TRBV7-8 to TRBJ2-3, with TRBD2 as a possible D gene (5 bases). The V and J ends lost 4 bases and 3 bases respectively, with 14 bases between them. The CDR3 extends over 15 amino acids. Germline CDR1 SGHVS, CDR2 FQNEAQ. CDR3 sequence reads: CASSSRALGTDTQYF. In DNA, the CDR3 is TGTGCCAGCAGCTCGAGGGCTCTAGGAACAGATACGCAGTATTTT.

This clone was counted a few times. V usage is TRBV6-1 and J usage is TRBJ2-6; no firm D call. Trimming stripped 11 bases from V and 0 bases from J, with 14 bases between. CDR3 length: 15 residues. Looked up from germline, CDR1 is MNHNS and CDR2 is SASEGT. This chain's CDR3 is CAGAPYSSGANVLTF. As DNA, the CDR3 is TGTGCCGGCGCGCCGTACAGCTCTGGGGCCAACGTCCTGACTTTC.

The chain couples TRBV11-3 to TRBJ2-7; TRBD2 aligns across 7 bases. The CDR3 runs to 15 residues. The germline V gene has CDR1 SGHNT and CDR2 YENEEA. V lost 4 bases to trimming and J lost 0 bases; unmatched junction nucleotides: 6. CDR3 in DNA: TGTGCCAGCAGCTCTAGCGGAGTCGGCTCCTACGAGCAGTACTTC. Amino acid sequence: CASSSSGVGSYEQYF.

This clone was seen once. The chain has TRBV7-9 and TRBJ2-1; D is possibly TRBD1 (6 bases). The CDR3 has 15 amino acids. Germline V gene sequence: CDR1 SEHNR, CDR2 FQNEAQ (reference sequence). Trimming stripped 2 bases from V and 7 bases from J, with 15 bases between. This CDR3 reads CASSLRLVGANEQFF. The CDR3 bases are TGTGCCAGCAGCTTAAGGCTAGTGGGGGCTAATGAGCAGTTCTTC.

CDR3 nucleotides: TGTGCCAGCAGCGCCCTAGCGGAGAGCTCCTACGAGCAGTACTTC. Translation: CASSALAESSYEQYF. The rearrangement links TRBV7-2 to TRBJ2-7; 7 nucleotides align to TRBD2. Germline lookup yields CDR1 SGHTA and CDR2 FQGNSA. This CDR3 spans 15 amino acids. V lost 5 bases, J lost 0 bases, and 7 bases stayed unmatched.

The chain links TRBV7-9 to TRBJ2-7; no reliable D call. Trimming shortened V by 11 bases and J by 1 base, and 15 bases separated the two germline ends. There are 13 residues in the CDR3. The V gene's germline CDR1 is SEHNR and CDR2 FQNEAQ (reference sequence). DNA of the CDR3: TGTGCCGTCCGTGGGCAGAGTTCCTACGAGCAGTACTTC. Translated: CAVRGQSSYEQYF.

About this clone itself: The junction and the germline gene differ at one end; a read error may be behind it. V usage is TRBV4-3 and J usage is TRBJ2-6; D perhaps matches TRBD1 (5 bases). Germline V gives CDR1 LGHNA, CDR2 YSLEER. The CDR3 loop spans 16 amino acids. DNA for the CDR3: TGCGCCAGCAGCCAAGAGATAGGCTCTGGGGCCAACGTCCTGAGTTTC. As protein: CASSQEIGSGANVLSF.